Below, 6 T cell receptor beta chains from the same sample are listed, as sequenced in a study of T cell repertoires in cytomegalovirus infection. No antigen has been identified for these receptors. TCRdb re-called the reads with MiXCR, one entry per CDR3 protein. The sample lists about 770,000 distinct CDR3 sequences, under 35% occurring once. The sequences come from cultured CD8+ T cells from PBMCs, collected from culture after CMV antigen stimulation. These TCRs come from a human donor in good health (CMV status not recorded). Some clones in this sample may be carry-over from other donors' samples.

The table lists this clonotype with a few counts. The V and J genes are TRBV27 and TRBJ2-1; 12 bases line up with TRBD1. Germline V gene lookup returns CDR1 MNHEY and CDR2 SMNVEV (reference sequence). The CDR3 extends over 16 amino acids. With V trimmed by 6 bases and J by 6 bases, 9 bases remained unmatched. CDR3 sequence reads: CASSELGTGGPNEQFF. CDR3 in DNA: TGTGCCAGCAGCGAGTTAGGGACAGGGGGCCCCAATGAGCAGTTCTTC.

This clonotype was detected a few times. The CDR3 loop reads CASILRGGQPQHF. The CDR3 DNA reads as TGTGCCAGCATCTTGAGGGGGGGTCAGCCCCAGCATTTT. This chain joins TRBV28 and TRBJ1-5; D perhaps matches TRBD1 (6 bases). The ends were cut back, 7 bases at V and 6 bases at J, with 13 bases in the middle. Germline-derived CDR1 and CDR2 are MDHEN and SYDVKM. The CDR3 has 13 residues.

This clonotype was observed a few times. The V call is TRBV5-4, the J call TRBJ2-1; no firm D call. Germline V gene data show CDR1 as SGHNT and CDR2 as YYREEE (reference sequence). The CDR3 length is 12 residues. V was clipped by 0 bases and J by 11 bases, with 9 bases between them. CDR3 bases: TGTGCCAGCAGCTTGGCCGGAGATAAGCAGTTCTTC. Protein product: CASSLAGDKQFF.

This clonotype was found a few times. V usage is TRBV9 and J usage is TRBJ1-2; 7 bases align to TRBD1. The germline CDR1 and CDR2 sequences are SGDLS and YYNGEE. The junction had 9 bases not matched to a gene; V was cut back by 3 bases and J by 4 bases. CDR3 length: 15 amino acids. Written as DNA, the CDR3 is TGTGCCAGCAGCGGCACAGGGACAGAGGGCTATGGCTACACCTTC. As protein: CASSGTGTEGYGYTF.

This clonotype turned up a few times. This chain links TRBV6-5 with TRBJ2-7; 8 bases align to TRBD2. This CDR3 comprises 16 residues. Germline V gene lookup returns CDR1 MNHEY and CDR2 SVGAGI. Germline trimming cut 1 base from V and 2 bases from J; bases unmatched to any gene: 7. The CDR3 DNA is TGTGCCAGCAGTTACTGGCGGGGGGCCTCCGCCTACGAGCAGTACTTC. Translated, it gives CASSYWRGASAYEQYF.

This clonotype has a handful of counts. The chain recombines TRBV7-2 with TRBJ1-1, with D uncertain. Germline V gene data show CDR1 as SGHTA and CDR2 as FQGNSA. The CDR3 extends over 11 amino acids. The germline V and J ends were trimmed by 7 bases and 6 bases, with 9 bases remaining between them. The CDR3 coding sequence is TGTGCCAGCAATGAGGGCCCTGAAGCTTTCTTT. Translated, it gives CASNEGPEAFF.